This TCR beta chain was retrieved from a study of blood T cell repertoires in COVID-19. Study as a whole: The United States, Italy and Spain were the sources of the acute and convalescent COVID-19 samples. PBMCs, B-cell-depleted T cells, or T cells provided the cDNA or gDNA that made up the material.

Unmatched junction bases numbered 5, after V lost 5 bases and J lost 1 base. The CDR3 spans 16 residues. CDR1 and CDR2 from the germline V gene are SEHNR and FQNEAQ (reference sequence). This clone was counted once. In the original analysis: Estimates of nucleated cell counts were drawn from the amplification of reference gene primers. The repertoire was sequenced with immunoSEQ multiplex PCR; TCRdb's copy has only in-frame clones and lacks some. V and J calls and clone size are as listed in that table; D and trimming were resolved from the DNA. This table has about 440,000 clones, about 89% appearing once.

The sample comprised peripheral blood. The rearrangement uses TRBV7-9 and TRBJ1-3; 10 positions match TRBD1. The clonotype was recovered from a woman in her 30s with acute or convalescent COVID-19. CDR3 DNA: TGTGCCAGCAGCCCTCGGACAGGGGGGTCTGGAAACACCATATATTTT. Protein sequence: CASSPRTGGSGNTIYF. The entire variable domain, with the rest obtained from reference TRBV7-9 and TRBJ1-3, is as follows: DTGVSQNPRHKITKRGQNVTFRCDPISEHNRLYWYRQTLGQGPEFLTYFQNEAQLEKSRLLSDRFSAERPKGSFSTLEIQRTEQGDSAMYLCASSPRTGGSGNTIYFGEGSWLTVV.